The rows below give T cell receptor beta chains drawn from one sample of a study of CD8+CD57+ T cells in acquired aplastic anemia. Using its own MiXCR run on the reads, TCRdb lists one record per CDR3 protein. The data hold 200,000 or so distinct CDR3 sequences, with 65% observed a single time. Sequencing was carried out using sorted CD4+, CD8+, or CD8+CD57+ T cells (not recorded which) from PBMCs. The receptor source for this set is a human donor with aplastic anemia. Each CDR3 is given with its conserved first and last residue. The D gene is left open where the match is weak. Clone size is stated in some rows and not others, as once, few, many or a class when expanded.

J | D | V | size | DNA | CDR3
TRBJ2-7 | TRBD2 | TRBV2 | - | TGTGCCAGCAGTGAAGGGTTCGGGCTAGCGGGGTCCTACGAGCAGTACTTC | CASSEGFGLAGSYEQYF
TRBJ2-5 | - | TRBV5-1 | - | TGCGCCAGCAGCCCGCCCAGGGACGGCCAAGAGACCCAGTACTTC | CASSPPRDGQETQYF
TRBJ1-2 | TRBD1 | TRBV7-8 | many | TGTGCCAGCAGCGGCCCCTCCAGGGGGCGCGAGGGCTACACCTTC | CASSGPSRGREGYTF
TRBJ1-4 | TRBD1 | TRBV29-1 | once | TGCAGCGTTGGGGGACAGGCAATTAATGAAAAACTGTTTTTT | CSVGGQAINEKLFF
TRBJ2-3 | - | TRBV5-1 | - | TGCGCCAGCAGCTACCGCCACGGTGCCACAGATACGCAGTATTTT | CASSYRHGATDTQYF
TRBJ2-1 | TRBD2 | TRBV4-2 | - | TGTGCCAGCAGCCATTCGCGGGGGGGCGGGAGCAATGAGCAGTTCTTC | CASSHSRGGGSNEQFF
TRBJ2-1 | - | TRBV24-1 | once | TGTGCCACCAGTGCCGGGACGGACCTAAAGGATGAGCAGTTCTTC | CATSAGTDLKDEQFF
TRBJ1-3 | TRBD1 | TRBV2 | few | TGTGCCAGCAGCCGGGGACAGGGAGGAAACACCATATATTTT | CASSRGQGGNTIYF
TRBJ2-3 | TRBD1 | TRBV5-1 | - | TGCGCCAGCAGCCTGGGACAGCACACAGATACGCAGTATTTT | CASSLGQHTDTQYF
TRBJ2-1 | - | TRBV12-3/TRBV12-4 | many | TGTGCCAGCAGTTTATACCTACGGAATGAGCAGTTCTTC | CASSLYLRNEQFF
TRBJ2-7 | TRBD1 | TRBV20-1 | - | TGCAGTGCCTCGCAGGGGGACACCGGGGAGCAGTACTTC | CSASQGDTGEQYF
TRBJ2-3 | TRBD1 | TRBV20-1 | once | TGCAGTGCTCGGGACAGAACCACTAGCACAGATACGCAGTATTTT | CSARDRTTSTDTQYF
TRBJ1-2 | - | TRBV20-1 | - | TGCAGTGCTAGAGCCTATGGCTACACCTTC | CSARAYGYTF
TRBJ1-2 | TRBD1 | TRBV2 | - | TGTGCCAGCAGTGCTCGACAGGGCACCTATGGCTACACCTTC | CASSARQGTYGYTF
TRBJ2-1 | - | TRBV15 | - | TGTGCCACCAGCAGTACCGGGTCGAGGGTGGCGAATGAGCAGTTCTTC | CATSSTGSRVANEQFF
TRBJ2-5 | - | TRBV5-1 | - | TGCGCCAGCAGGTCCGAGCCCCAAGAGACCCAGTACTTC | CASRSEPQETQYF
TRBJ2-7 | TRBD2 | TRBV20-1 | - | TGCAGTGCTAGTCTCCTAGCGGGAGTCGGCGAGCAGTACTTC | CSASLLAGVGEQYF
TRBJ1-1 | TRBD1 | TRBV7-8 | - | TGTGCCAGCAGCTCGGACAGGGGGAACACTGAAGCTTTCTTT | CASSSDRGNTEAFF
TRBJ1-2 | - | TRBV20-1 | - | TGCAGTGCTAGAGAGGGGAGAGGCTATGGCTACACCTTC | CSAREGRGYGYTF
TRBJ2-2 | TRBD2 | TRBV5-1 | once | TGCGCCAGCAGTCGGGGGGATATGGACACCGGGGAGCTGTTTTTT | CASSRGDMDTGELFF
TRBJ1-3 | - | TRBV6-5 | once | TGTGCCAGCAGTCTTTTAGGCAGGGAATATTTT | CASSLLGREYF
TRBJ2-3 | - | TRBV20-1 | - | TGCAGTGCTAGCACCAGTCAGGGCAACACAGATACGCAGTATTTT | CSASTSQGNTDTQYF
TRBJ2-2 | - | TRBV19 | - | TGTGCCAGTAGCCGGGACACAGAGAGGGAGCTGTTTTTT | CASSRDTERELFF
TRBJ1-3 | - | TRBV5-1 | - | TGCGCCAGCAGCTTGGACAGTGCCTCTGGAAACACCATATATTTT | CASSLDSASGNTIYF
TRBJ2-2 | - | TRBV20-1 | - | TGCAGTGCCGACTTGAAGGGCACCGGGGAGCTGTTTTTT | CSADLKGTGELFF
TRBJ1-6 | - | TRBV15 | few | TGTGCCACCAGCAGAGATTCCTATTCACCCCTCCACTTT | CATSRDSYSPLHF
TRBJ1-5 | - | TRBV19 | - | TGTGCCAGTAGTACTATGGCGAGGGTGTCCCAGCATTTT | CASSTMARVSQHF
TRBJ2-1 | - | TRBV11-2 | - | TGTGCCAGCAGCTTAGATCTTTTCGGTAACAATGAGCAGTTCTTC | CASSLDLFGNNEQFF
TRBJ2-1 | TRBD2 | TRBV19 | - | TGTGCCAGTAGTACCTCATTTCTAGCGGGGAACTACAATGAGCAGTTCTTC | CASSTSFLAGNYNEQFF
TRBJ2-3 | - | TRBV7-6 | many | TGTGCCAGCAGCTTCAACGCGTGGGACAAACCCACAGATACGCAGTATTTT | CASSFNAWDKPTDTQYF
TRBJ2-3 | TRBD1 | TRBV7-9 | - | TGTGCCAGCAGCCTAGAGAGGGGGCGTGATACGCAGTATTTT | CASSLERGRDTQYF
TRBJ2-3 | - | TRBV5-1 | - | TGCGCCAGCAGCTTGTCGGGGGATTACACAGATACGCAGTATTTT | CASSLSGDYTDTQYF
TRBJ2-3 | TRBD2 | TRBV4-1 | - | TGCGCCAGCAGCCAAGAAGGTAGCGGGGGTCCAGATGCGCAGTATTTT | CASSQEGSGGPDAQYF
TRBJ2-7 | TRBD2 | TRBV12-3/TRBV12-4 | few | TGTGCCAGCAGCCTTGACGGGACTAGCGTCGAGCAGTACTTC | CASSLDGTSVEQYF
TRBJ1-2 | TRBD1 | TRBV7-8 | - | TGTGCCAGCAGACAAACAGGGGGCGAGGGCTATGGCTACACCTTC | CASRQTGGEGYGYTF
TRBJ2-7 | - | TRBV29-1 | - | TGCAGCGTTGAATGGGACGGAACCTACGAGCAGTACTTC | CSVEWDGTYEQYF
TRBJ2-7 | - | TRBV15 | - | TGTGCCACCAGCAGAGAAAGGCTCTCCTACGAGCAGTACTTC | CATSRERLSYEQYF
TRBJ1-1 | - | TRBV7-2 | - | TGTGCCAGCAGCTCGCCGGGACCCGAAGCTTTCTTT | CASSSPGPEAFF
TRBJ1-1 | - | TRBV10-3 | - | TGTGCCACCCACAATACACGTTACACTGAAGCTTTCTTT | CATHNTRYTEAFF
TRBJ1-1 | - | TRBV5-1 | - | TGCGCCAGCAGCTCCACGTCGACAGGTAACACTGAAGCTTTCTTT | CASSSTSTGNTEAFF
TRBJ1-1 | TRBD1 | TRBV6-5 | once | TGTGCCAGCAGCGATACAGGGGCGAACACTGAAGCTTTCTTT | CASSDTGANTEAFF
TRBJ2-7 | - | TRBV19 | - | TGTGCCAGTTCAGCTTGGGACAAAAACTCCTACGAGCAGTACTTC | CASSAWDKNSYEQYF